This TCR beta chain was retrieved from a study of T-cell reconstitution after alpha-beta-depleted transplantation in children. This clonotype has just a few counts. Its antigen is as yet unknown. Germline CDR1 and CDR2: SGHTA and FQGNSA. V gave up 1 base and J gave up 1 base, with 12 bases separating them. The CDR3 has 16 amino acids. Unique molecular identifiers tagged the TCRbeta library. TCRdb processed the PCR reads anew with MiXCR; each CDR3 protein has one entry. The sample shows 500,000 to 600,000 distinct CDR3 sequences, 25% to 30% of them seen only once. Study conclusions and caveats: Hyperexpanded clones declined; after one year, newly produced T cells mostly supplied diversity. The origin of high day-60 TCRbeta diversity in some patients lay in surviving recipient T cells and thymic progenitors. Reportedly, roughly two months post-transplant, alpha-beta T cells arose from several hundred expanded graft clones.

Material: PBMCs, obtained before TCRalphabeta/CD19-depleted stem cell transplant. V and J are TRBV7-2 and TRBJ2-3; no reliable D call. This clonotype was obtained from a boy in the first two years of life with Wiskott-Aldrich syndrome, due to receive a stem cell transplant. CDR3 residues: CASSLVGRIRTDTQYF. The CDR3, as DNA: TGTGCCAGCAGCTTAGTAGGCAGAATCCGCACAGATACGCAGTATTTT. Full variable domain (outside the CDR3, taken from reference TRBV7-2 and TRBJ2-3): GAGVSQSPSNKVTEKGKDVELRCDPISGHTALYWYRQSLGQGLEFLIYFQGNSAPDKSGLPSDRFSAERTGGSVSTLTIQRTQQEDSAVYLCASSLVGRIRTDTQYFGPGTRLTVL.